The rows below give T cell receptor beta chains drawn from one sample of a study of T cell changes during pregnancy in multiple sclerosis. Repertoires were generated with immunoSEQ multiplex PCR, while TCRdb's copy carries only in-frame clones and drops some. This table holds tens of thousands of clones, about 91% found once. Specimen: CD8+ T cells from peripheral blood mononuclear cells, collected in the third trimester of pregnancy. The receptor source for this set is a female donor with multiple sclerosis, enrolled in a pregnancy study. Each CDR3 is given with its conserved first and last residue. Each record gives: J gene, clone size, V gene, D gene, CDR3 DNA, CDR3 protein. The D gene is left open where the match is weak. Clone size is stated in some rows and not others, as once, few, many or a class when expanded.

>TRBJ2-3|NA|TRBV9|TRBD2
TGTGCCAGCAGCGTAGGGGCGGGAGGGCTTATATTGGGCACAGATACGCAGTATTTT
CASSVGAGGLILGTDTQYF
>TRBJ2-1|once|TRBV11-2|NA
TGTGCCAGCAGCTTCCCACTAAACTCCTACAATGAGCAGTTCTTC
CASSFPLNSYNEQFF
>TRBJ2-1|NA|TRBV27|TRBD2
TGTGCCAGCAGTTTAGTAGCGGGAGGCTACAATGAGCAGTTCTTC
CASSLVAGGYNEQFF
>TRBJ2-3|NA|TRBV11-3|NA
TGTGCCAGCAGCTTGGGAAGGGGCCCCGCTTTTACAGATACGCAGTATTTT
CASSLGRGPAFTDTQYF
>TRBJ2-2|NA|TRBV6-5|TRBD1
TGTGCCAGCAGCCCCGGGACAGGGACCGGGGAGCTGTTTTTT
CASSPGTGTGELFF
>TRBJ2-7|NA|TRBV27|TRBD1
TGTGCCAGCAGTCTTGTCAGGGGGCCACACTACGAGCAGTACTTC
CASSLVRGPHYEQYF
>TRBJ1-1|NA|TRBV6-1|TRBD1
TGTGCCAGCAGACACACAGGGGTGAGCACTGAAGCTTTCTTT
CASRHTGVSTEAFF
>TRBJ1-2|once|TRBV7-9|NA
TGTGCCAGCAGCTTAGGGACTTACTATGGCTACACCTTC
CASSLGTYYGYTF
>TRBJ2-1|NA|TRBV6-1|NA
TGTGCCAGCAGTGAAGCCTATTACTACGAGCAGTTCTTC
CASSEAYYYEQFF
>TRBJ2-5|NA|TRBV25-1|NA
TGTGCCAGCAGTGGAGTCTCTCCCGGGGAGACCCAGTACTTC
CASSGVSPGETQYF
>TRBJ2-3|NA|TRBV2|TRBD2
TGTGCCAGCAGTACTCAGGGACTAGGGAGGGCAGATACGCAGTATTTT
CASSTQGLGRADTQYF
>TRBJ2-3|once|TRBV2|TRBD2
TGTGCCAGCCAGGCCTCCCGGGACTACACAGATACGCAGTATTTT
CASQASRDYTDTQYF
>TRBJ2-7|NA|TRBV7-3|TRBD1
TGTGCCAGCAGCTCGACAGGGGGCTCGGAGCAGTACTTC
CASSSTGGSEQYF
>TRBJ2-1|NA|TRBV4-1|TRBD1
TGCGCCAGCAGCCAAGAAGGGGGCGACGTCTCCTACAATGAGCAGTTCTTC
CASSQEGGDVSYNEQFF
>TRBJ2-7|NA|TRBV4-3|NA
TGCGCCAGCAGCCAAGAACGGCAGGGGTTCTACGAGCAGTACTTC
CASSQERQGFYEQYF
>TRBJ2-1|once|TRBV5-1|NA
TGCGCCAGCAGCTTGTTGGAGCCGGATGAGCAGTTCTTC
CASSLLEPDEQFF
>TRBJ2-1|NA|TRBV11-3|TRBD2
TGTGCCAGCAGCCCGGGACTAGGGGGTGAGCAGTTCTTC
CASSPGLGGEQFF
>TRBJ2-1|NA|TRBV5-6|NA
TGTGCCAGCCGCTTCGGTAATGAGCAGTTCTTC
CASRFGNEQFF
>TRBJ1-1|NA|TRBV5-8|TRBD1
TGTGCCAGCAGCTTTTGGCGGCAGGGGGCGGACACTGAAGCTTTCTTT
CASSFWRQGADTEAFF
>TRBJ2-3|once|TRBV14|NA
TGTGCCAGCAGCCACCCGGGAGATACGCAGTATTTT
CASSHPGDTQYF
>TRBJ2-7|once|TRBV6-6|TRBD1
TGTGCCAGCACCGACCCCGGACAGGGGGACTACGAGCAGTACTTC
CASTDPGQGDYEQYF
>TRBJ1-6|NA|TRBV19|NA
TGTGCCAGTAAGTCAGAAGGGGTAAATTCACCCCTCCACTTT
CASKSEGVNSPLHF
>TRBJ1-4|NA|TRBV15|TRBD1
TGTGCCACCAGCAGAGATGGGACAGTTTTTGAAAAACTGTTTTTT
CATSRDGTVFEKLFF
>TRBJ2-2|NA|TRBV29-1|NA
TGCAGCGTTGTTTCCATTGGCGGGCTAGACACCGGGGAGCTGTTTTTT
CSVVSIGGLDTGELFF
>TRBJ2-2|few|TRBV27|NA
TGTGCCAGCACCTGGGGGGGGCCGAACACCGGGGAGCTGTTTTTT
CASTWGGPNTGELFF
>TRBJ1-2|NA|TRBV30|TRBD1
TGTGCCTGGACCCCGGGACAGGGACACTATGGCTACACCTTC
CAWTPGQGHYGYTF
>TRBJ2-1|NA|TRBV5-1|NA
TGCGCCAGCAGCTTGGACGGGGGCTCCTACAATGAGCAGTTCTTC
CASSLDGGSYNEQFF
>TRBJ1-3|once|TRBV29-1|NA
TGCAGCGCCCGGGGGGTGGGGACCTCTGGAAACACCATATATTTT
CSARGVGTSGNTIYF
>TRBJ2-1|NA|TRBV7-9|TRBD1
TGTGCCAGCAGCCCAGCCGATCCGGGACAGAGCTACAATGAGCAGTTCTTC
CASSPADPGQSYNEQFF
>TRBJ2-7|NA|TRBV6-5|TRBD1
TGTGCCAGCAGCAGGGGGCCCTACGAGCAGTACTTC
CASSRGPYEQYF
>TRBJ1-5|NA|TRBV9|NA
TGTGCCAGCAGCGTTCTAGTCAACTCACACGACCTGATCCCCCGCACTAATCAGCCCCAGCATTTT
CASSVLVNSHDLIPRTNQPQHF
>TRBJ1-4|NA|TRBV7-9|TRBD1
TGTGCCAGCAGCATGGGACAGGGCGCGACTAATGAAAAACTGTTTTTT
CASSMGQGATNEKLFF
>TRBJ2-1|NA|TRBV6-5|TRBD2
TGTGCCAGCAGTTACTCACTAGCGGGGGGTTACAATGAGCAGTTCTTC
CASSYSLAGGYNEQFF
>TRBJ1-2|NA|TRBV6-5|TRBD1
TGTGCCAGCAGGGGACAGGAACGCTATGGCTACACCTTC
CASRGQERYGYTF
>TRBJ2-7|NA|TRBV27|NA
TGTGCCAGCAGTCCTAGCTCCTACGAGCAGTACTTC
CASSPSSYEQYF
>TRBJ2-7|NA|TRBV7-9|NA
TGTGCCAGCAGCCAGCAGGGCTACGAGCAGTACTTC
CASSQQGYEQYF
>TRBJ1-3|NA|TRBV7-9|NA
TGTGCCAGCAGCCCCCTTGGAAACACCATATATTTT
CASSPLGNTIYF
>TRBJ2-7|NA|TRBV9|TRBD2
TGTGCCAGCAGCGTAGCCACTAGCGGGACACTCGAGCAGTACTTC
CASSVATSGTLEQYF
>TRBJ2-3|medium-sized|TRBV11-3|TRBD2
TGTGCCAGCAGCTTGCTAGCGGGGGACTACACAGATACGCAGTATTTT
CASSLLAGDYTDTQYF
>TRBJ2-1|NA|TRBV4-1|TRBD1
TGCGCCAGCAGCCACTTACCGGGACAGGGGTTGAGCTCCTACAATGAGCAGTTCTTC
CASSHLPGQGLSSYNEQFF
>TRBJ2-7|NA|TRBV5-1|NA
TGCGCCAGCAGACCACAGATACCCTACGAGCAGTACTTC
CASRPQIPYEQYF
>TRBJ2-3|NA|TRBV19|TRBD2
TGTGCCAGTAGTATAGCGGCGGGAGATCGCCCAGATACGCAGTATTTT
CASSIAAGDRPDTQYF
>TRBJ2-7|NA|TRBV7-9|TRBD1
TGTGCCAGCAGCTTCGGGACAGGGGGGGCCTACGAGCAGTACTTC
CASSFGTGGAYEQYF
>TRBJ2-1|NA|TRBV19|TRBD1
TGTGCCAGTAGTATGTACAGGGGCGCGGTCAATGAGCAGTTCTTC
CASSMYRGAVNEQFF
>TRBJ2-3|NA|TRBV19|NA
TGTGCCGCCGGGATCGGGGCAGATACGCAGTATTTT
CAAGIGADTQYF
>TRBJ2-2|NA|TRBV7-9|TRBD1
TGTGCCAGCAGCCCCACCGGGACAGGGAACACCGGGGAGCTGTTTTTT
CASSPTGTGNTGELFF
>TRBJ1-4|NA|TRBV29-1|TRBD1
TGCAGCGTTGAAGATGGGACAGGGTCTGAAAAACTGTTTTTT
CSVEDGTGSEKLFF
>TRBJ2-7|NA|TRBV19|NA
TGTGCCAGTAGTACCCGCGGGCAACCCTACGAGCAGTACTTC
CASSTRGQPYEQYF
>TRBJ2-7|NA|TRBV19|TRBD1
TGTGCCAGTAGTATCGGGACAGGGTTTGACTACGAGCAGTACTTC
CASSIGTGFDYEQYF
>TRBJ2-3|medium-sized|TRBV7-9|NA
TGTGCCAGCAGCTCAGGGTATGCAGATACGCAGTATTTT
CASSSGYADTQYF
>TRBJ1-1|NA|TRBV7-9|NA
TGTGCCAGCAGCCACGAGTCGAACACTGAAGCTTTCTTT
CASSHESNTEAFF